These 31 T cell receptor beta chains came from one sample sequenced in a study of blood T cell repertoires in COVID-19. Only in-frame clones appear in the TCRdb table, and some are missing; sequencing was by immunoSEQ multiplex PCR. The data show roughly 32,000 clones, roughly 85% seen once. The sequenced sample consisted of peripheral blood. These receptors all stem from a man older than 75 with active COVID-19.

This clone was observed a few times. The V call is TRBV11-3, the J call TRBJ2-2; 7 bases agree with TRBD1. The CDR3 totals 14 residues. V gave up 5 bases and J gave up 5 bases; unmatched junction bases: 5. The germline CDR1 and CDR2 sequences are SGHNT and YENEEA. The DNA of the CDR3 is TGTGCCAGCAGCACCCGACAGGGTACCGGGGAGCTGTTTTTT. Translated, it gives CASSTRQGTGELFF.

This clone was seen more than once but under ten times. The chain carries TRBV27 and TRBJ2-2; TRBD1 matches at 9 bases. This CDR3 region has 14 residues. V was pared by 6 bases and J by 7 bases, with 6 bases of the junction left unmatched. CDR1 MNHEY and CDR2 SMNVEV come from the germline V gene (reference sequence). The CDR3 loop reads CASRTGTGIGELFF. The DNA for the CDR3 is TGTGCCAGCAGGACCGGGACAGGGATCGGGGAGCTGTTTTTT.

The chain links TRBV6-4 to TRBJ1-4, with TRBD1 as a possible D gene (6 bases). Germline CDR1 and CDR2: MRHNA and SNTAGT. Trimming removed 4 bases from V and 7 bases from J, with 19 bases in between. The CDR3 totals 16 residues. The CDR3 nucleotides are TGTGCCAGCAGTGCCCTACTCGAACAGGGCGGTGAAAAACTGTTTTTT. Translating it yields CASSALLEQGGEKLFF.

The chain recombines TRBV18 with TRBJ2-7, with TRBD1 matching 10 bases. The CDR3 consists of 15 residues. Germline V gives CDR1 KGHSH, CDR2 LQKENI. Germline trimming cut 5 bases from V and 3 bases from J; bases unmatched to any gene: 7. DNA of the CDR3: TGTGCCAGCTCAAGACCCGGGACAGGGGTCTACGAGCAGTACTTC. Its translation is CASSRPGTGVYEQYF.

The chain combines TRBV11-2 with TRBJ1-3; D possibly corresponds to TRBD1 (6 bases). The V end lost 3 bases, the J end lost 0 bases, and 9 bases lay between the germline ends. The germline V gene encodes CDR1 SGHAT and CDR2 FQNNGV. This CDR3 is 15 amino acids long. Written as DNA, the CDR3 is TGTGCCAGCAGCTTCCTCAGGGGCTCTGGAAACACCATATATTTT. Residues: CASSFLRGSGNTIYF.

This chain uses TRBV2 with TRBJ2-3; D gene ambiguous. V was pared by 0 bases and J by 13 bases, with 14 bases between. Germline CDR1 SNHLY, CDR2 FYNNEI. The length of the CDR3 is 13 residues. This chain's CDR3 is CASSEARDSREYF. CDR3 bases: TGTGCCAGCAGTGAAGCGCGAGACTCTCGGGAGTATTTT.

The chain carries TRBV30 and TRBJ2-5; 8 bases map to TRBD1. The length of the CDR3 is 15 residues. Germline CDR1 GTSNPN, CDR2 SVGIG (reference sequence). J was trimmed by 4 bases and V by 5 bases; bases with no gene match: 12. In DNA, the CDR3 is TGTGCCTGGGAGGGGACAGGTGTGTTGGGAGAGACCCAGTACTTC. It specifies CAWEGTGVLGETQYF.

The chain recombines TRBV7-9 with TRBJ2-1; 14 bases align to TRBD2. The CDR3 has 16 amino acids. The germline V gene encodes CDR1 SEHNR and CDR2 FQNEAQ (reference sequence). V gave up 5 bases and J gave up 9 bases; unmatched junction bases: 9. The CDR3 nucleotides are TGTGCCAGCAGCACCCGACTAGCGGGGGGGCTTGGTGAGCAGTTCTTC. This encodes CASSTRLAGGLGEQFF. Variable domain in full (rest from reference TRBV7-9 and TRBJ2-1): DTGVSQNPRHKITKRGQNVTFRCDPISEHNRLYWYRQTLGQGPEFLTYFQNEAQLEKSRLLSDRFSAERPKGSFSTLEIQRTEQGDSAMYLCASSTRLAGGLGEQFFGPGTRLTVL.

J is TRBJ2-5 and V is TRBV18; 7 nucleotides match TRBD1. Per the germline V gene, CDR1 is KGHSH and CDR2 is LQKENI. Unmatched junction bases numbered 13, after V lost 6 bases and J lost 9 bases. The CDR3 sequence is 14 residues long. CDR3 in DNA: TGTGCCAGCTCCCTCAGACAGGGCGACACCGCCCAGTACTTC. Translation gives CASSLRQGDTAQYF.

The rearrangement uses TRBV4-1 and TRBJ2-1, with D maybe TRBD2 (5 bases). The CDR3 covers 14 residues. Germline-derived CDR1 and CDR2 are MGHRA and YSYEKL. V dropped 0 bases and J dropped 13 bases, with 16 bases sitting between them. The CDR3 loop is CASSQDAQTGGQFF. CDR3 in DNA: TGCGCCAGCAGCCAAGATGCCCAAACTGGAGGACAGTTCTTC.

CDR3 sequence reads: CSVFQLAGSSGTDTQYF. The CDR3 bases are TGCAGCGTTTTCCAGCTAGCGGGGAGCTCGGGCACAGATACGCAGTATTTT. The chain uses TRBV29-1 and TRBJ2-3, with 9 bases identical to TRBD2. The trim removed 5 bases at V and 1 base at J, leaving 13 bases unmatched. The CDR3 consists of 17 residues. Germline V lookup: CDR1 SQVTM, CDR2 ANQGSEA.

As DNA, the CDR3 is TGTGCCAGCAGCTTAGGGTCTAGCGGGGGGAACAAAGAGACCCAGTACTTC. This encodes CASSLGSSGGNKETQYF. The J gene is TRBJ2-5, the V gene TRBV11-2; TRBD2 matches 11 bases. J was trimmed by 3 bases and V by 1 base; bases with no gene match: 7. Germline CDR1 is SGHAT and CDR2 is FQNNGV. The CDR3 consists of 17 residues. The variable domain in full, completed from reference TRBV11-2 and TRBJ2-5, reads EAGVAQSPRYKIIEKRQSVAFWCNPISGHATLYWYQQILGQGPKLLIQFQNNGVVDDSQLPKDRFSAERLKGVDSTLKIQPAKLEDSAVYLCASSLGSSGGNKETQYFGPGTRLLVL.

CDR3 in DNA: TGTGCCAGCAGTCCCGGGGACTCAGAGTGGGCTTTCTTT. As protein: CASSPGDSEWAFF. The chain combines TRBV28 with TRBJ1-1, with TRBD1 as a possible D gene (5 bases). The CDR3 has 13 amino acids. With 5 bases removed from V and 11 bases from J, the gap between germline ends came to 18 bases. Germline loops: CDR1 MDHEN, CDR2 SYDVKM.

The chain is built from TRBV5-6 and TRBJ1-2, with 12 bases that match TRBD1. Germline assignment: CDR1 SGHDT and CDR2 YYEEEE. The CDR3 consists of 13 residues. V shed 3 bases and J 7 bases; nucleotides not matched to a gene: 1. CDR3 in amino acids: CASSWDRGLGYTF. Here the CDR3 DNA reads TGTGCCAGCAGCTGGGACAGGGGGCTTGGCTACACCTTC.

This chain connects TRBV6-2 or TRBV6-3 to TRBJ1-1; D is possibly TRBD1 (6 bases). Looked up from germline, CDR1 is MNHEY and CDR2 is SVGEGT. V was cut by 5 bases and J by 5 bases, with 6 bases left in between. This CDR3 region has 11 residues. The CDR3 DNA follows: TGTGCCAGCAGTCAGGGGACTGAAGCTTTCTTT. Translated: CASSQGTEAFF.

The J gene is TRBJ1-2, the V gene TRBV3-1 (or the pseudogene TRBV3-2); 8 nucleotides align to TRBD1. V was pared by 6 bases and J by 6 bases, with 15 bases of the junction left unmatched. Germline V gene sequence: CDR1 LGHDT, CDR2 YNNKEL (reference sequence). The CDR3 covers 16 residues. For the CDR3, the DNA is TGTGCCAGCAGTTATCAGGCCGGACAGGGACGGGATGGCTACACCTTC. Translated, it gives CASSYQAGQGRDGYTF.

The V call is TRBV11-2, the J call TRBJ1-2; 7 bases align to TRBD1. There are 13 residues in the CDR3. V lost 5 bases, J lost 4 bases, and 4 bases stayed unmatched. CDR1 and CDR2 (germline): SGHAT, FQNNGV. The CDR3 DNA reads as TGTGCCAGCAGCCCCCAGGGGGTCTATGGCTACACCTTC. Protein product: CASSPQGVYGYTF.

This rearrangement joins TRBV11-2 to TRBJ2-1, with 8 bases identical to TRBD1. Trimming cost V 1 base and J 2 bases; bases outside gene matches: 1. The germline V gene has CDR1 SGHAT and CDR2 FQNNGV. The CDR3 length is 15 residues. The CDR3 is CASSLGQGPYNEQFF. The CDR3 nucleotides are TGTGCCAGCAGCTTAGGACAGGGGCCCTACAATGAGCAGTTCTTC.

The chain recombines TRBV2 with TRBJ2-7; D remains unclear. Germline V gives CDR1 SNHLY, CDR2 FYNNEI. With 6 bases removed from V and 0 bases from J, the gap between germline ends came to 15 bases. The CDR3 is 15 residues long. The DNA of the CDR3 is TGTGCCAGCAGCGCGGTCATGATAGGCTCCTACGAGCAGTACTTC. Translating gives CASSAVMIGSYEQYF.

The V call is TRBV18, the J call TRBJ1-1; unclear D gene. Germline V gene lookup returns CDR1 KGHSH and CDR2 LQKENI. The CDR3 runs 14 residues. The germline V and J ends were trimmed by 6 bases and 4 bases, with 15 bases remaining between them. CDR3 in amino acids: CASSSNWAFTEAFF. The CDR3 bases are TGTGCCAGCTCTTCAAATTGGGCGTTCACTGAAGCTTTCTTT.

The chain combines TRBV14 with TRBJ2-7; no clear D gene. The CDR3 runs to 13 residues. Looked up from germline, CDR1 is SGHDN and CDR2 is FVKESK. Trimming stripped 1 base from V and 2 bases from J, with 6 bases between. The CDR3 DNA reads TGTGCCAGCAGCCAAGTCAGGACCTACGAGCAGTACTTC. Amino acids: CASSQVRTYEQYF.

The CDR3 spells CASSSSTWGADTQYF. The CDR3 DNA sequence: TGTGCCAGCAGCTCATCAACGTGGGGCGCAGATACGCAGTATTTT. The V gene is TRBV7-2, the J gene TRBJ2-3; D perhaps matches TRBD1 (5 bases). CDR3 length: 15 residues. CDR1 and CDR2 from the germline V gene are SGHTA and FQGNSA. Trimming shortened V by 4 bases and J by 4 bases, and 15 bases separated the two germline ends.

The CDR3 DNA reads as TGTGCCTGGAGTCTACTCAAGTACCCGCAATATGGCTACACCTTC. Encoded protein: CAWSLLKYPQYGYTF. V is TRBV30 and J is TRBJ1-2, with D hard to call. V was clipped by 2 bases and J by 5 bases, with 18 bases between them. The CDR3 is 15 amino acids. Germline V gene data show CDR1 as GTSNPN and CDR2 as SVGIG (reference sequence).

The chain has TRBV9 and TRBJ2-3, with 9 bases that match TRBD2. Germline V gives CDR1 SGDLS, CDR2 YYNGEE. The CDR3 is 14 residues long. V lost 3 bases to trimming and J lost 2 bases; unmatched junction nucleotides: 1. The CDR3 region has the DNA TGTGCCAGCAGCGGGGGACTAGCCACAGATACGCAGTATTTT. It specifies CASSGGLATDTQYF.

The V and J genes are TRBV20-1 and TRBJ2-1; D gene uncertain. V lost 8 bases to trimming and J lost 5 bases, with 10 bases between them. The CDR3 is 11 amino acids. Germline assignment: CDR1 DFQATT and CDR2 SNEGSKA (reference sequence). CDR3: CSTYSNNEQFF. CDR3 DNA: TGCAGTACCTACAGCAACAATGAGCAGTTCTTC.

The chain recombines TRBV7-2 with TRBJ2-2, with D maybe TRBD1 (6 bases). The V end was cut by 8 bases, the J end by 5 bases, with 27 bases between. The CDR3 covers 18 residues. The germline V gene encodes CDR1 SGHTA and CDR2 FQGNSA. The DNA of the CDR3 is TGTGCCAGCCCAGGCGCCGGGACACTGAAATTGAAAACCGGGGAGCTGTTTTTT. This encodes CASPGAGTLKLKTGELFF. Complete variable domain (other parts from reference TRBV7-2 and TRBJ2-2): GAGVSQSPSNKVTEKGKDVELRCDPISGHTALYWYRQSLGQGLEFLIYFQGNSAPDKSGLPSDRFSAERTGGSVSTLTIQRTQQEDSAVYLCASPGAGTLKLKTGELFFGEGSRLTVL.

This sequence joins TRBV4-2 and TRBJ1-4; D is uncertain. CDR3 size: 16 residues. Germline CDR1 and CDR2: LGHNA and YNFKEQ. The V end lost 4 bases, the J end lost 0 bases, and 12 bases lay between the germline ends. The CDR3 sequence is CASSPPTQATNEKLFF. Written as DNA, the CDR3 is TGTGCCAGCAGCCCCCCCACCCAGGCAACTAATGAAAAACTGTTTTTT.

The genes are TRBV10-3 and TRBJ2-5; D is possibly TRBD2 (7 bases). The length of the CDR3 is 18 residues. In germline, CDR1 is ENHRY, CDR2 SYGVKD. V was pared by 0 bases and J by 5 bases, with 22 bases between. The CDR3 DNA reads as TGTGCCATCAGTGAGTCCCAAGAAGGGCGGGGGCCCCGGGAGACCCAGTACTTC. Protein sequence: CAISESQEGRGPRETQYF.

The chain recombines TRBV6-6 with TRBJ2-1, with 11 positions matching TRBD2. The germline CDR1 and CDR2 sequences are MNHNY and SVGAGI (reference sequence). The CDR3 has 16 residues. V trimming: 2 bases; J trimming: 4 bases; junction bases outside the gene matches: 4. The CDR3 is CASSYGTSGLYNEQFF. The CDR3 DNA is TGTGCCAGCAGTTACGGGACTAGCGGATTGTACAATGAGCAGTTCTTC.

The chain links TRBV28 to TRBJ1-6, with a possible D match to TRBD1 (6 bases). The length of the CDR3 is 13 residues. Germline lookup yields CDR1 MDHEN and CDR2 SYDVKM. Between the trimmed V and J ends, which lost 8 bases and 8 bases, there was a span of 13 bases. This CDR3 is CASAEQGDSPLHF. In nucleotides, the CDR3 is TGTGCCAGCGCGGAACAGGGTGATTCACCCCTCCACTTT.

The V call is TRBV19, the J call TRBJ1-6; D remains ambiguous. The V end was cut by 8 bases, the J end by 6 bases, with 14 bases between. Germline-derived CDR1 and CDR2 are LNHDA and SQIVND (reference sequence). The CDR3 has 14 amino acids. The CDR3 sequence is CASGRQGSNSPLHF. In nucleotides, the CDR3 is TGTGCCAGTGGGCGACAAGGTAGTAATTCACCCCTCCACTTT. Looking up the rest from reference TRBV19 and TRBJ1-6 gives the full variable domain: DGGITQSPKYLFRKEGQNVTLSCEQNLNHDAMYWYRQDPGQGLRLIYYSQIVNDFQKGDIAEGYSVSREKKESFPLTVTSAQKNPTAFYLCASGRQGSNSPLHFGNGTRLTVT.